Sequencing of this TCR beta chain was carried out in a study of blood T cell repertoires in COVID-19. Study summary: Sites across the United States, Italy and Spain contributed samples from acute and convalescent COVID-19.

The data were produced by immunoSEQ multiplex PCR, yet TCRdb's version contains in-frame clones alone and is incomplete. The sample has around 450,000 clones, about 85% seen once. To note about this clone: The sample holds other DNA sequences that translate to the same CDR3.

CDR3 size: 13 residues. Deletions cut 3 bases from V and 5 bases from J, with 8 bases between. Germline assignment: CDR1 LNHDA and CDR2 SQIVND (reference sequence). The origin of this receptor is a woman aged 18-35 years with acute COVID-19. This sequence joins TRBV19 and TRBJ1-5; no clear D gene. Sequenced input: PBMCs or T cells enriched from blood (not recorded which). For the CDR3, the DNA is TGTGCCAGTAGTATCTCTCGGGATCAGCCCCAGCATTTT. It codes for CASSISRDQPQHF.